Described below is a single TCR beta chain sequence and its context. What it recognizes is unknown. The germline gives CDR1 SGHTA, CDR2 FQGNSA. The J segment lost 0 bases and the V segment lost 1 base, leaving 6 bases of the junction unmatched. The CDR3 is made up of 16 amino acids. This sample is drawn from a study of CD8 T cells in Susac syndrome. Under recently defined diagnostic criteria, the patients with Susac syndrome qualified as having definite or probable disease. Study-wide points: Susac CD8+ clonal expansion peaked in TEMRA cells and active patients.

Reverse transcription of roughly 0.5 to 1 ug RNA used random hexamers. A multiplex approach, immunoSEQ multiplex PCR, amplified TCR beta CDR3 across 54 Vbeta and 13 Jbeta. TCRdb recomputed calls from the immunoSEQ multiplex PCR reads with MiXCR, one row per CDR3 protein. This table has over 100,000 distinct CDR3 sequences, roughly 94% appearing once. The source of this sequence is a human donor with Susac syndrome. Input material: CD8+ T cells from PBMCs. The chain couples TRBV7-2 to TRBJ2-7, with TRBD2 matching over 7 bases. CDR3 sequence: CASSLDAGVPSYEQYF. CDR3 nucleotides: TGTGCCAGCAGCTTAGACGCGGGGGTCCCCTCCTACGAGCAGTACTTC.